Presented here are 23 T cell receptor beta chains from one specimen sequenced in a study of blood T cell repertoires in COVID-19. TCRdb's copy holds only in-frame clones and misses some; the assay was immunoSEQ multiplex PCR. The repertoire holds 240,000 or so clones, with approximately 90% as singletons. Sequencing was performed on peripheral blood. Source of these receptors: a middle-aged woman who had recovered from COVID-19.

The chain employs TRBV28 and TRBJ1-3, with 8 bases aligning to TRBD1. CDR3 size: 17 residues. CDR1 and CDR2 (germline): MDHEN, SYDVKM. V lost 3 bases and J lost 3; bases outside the gene matches: 10. The CDR3 sequence: CASSFLQGAQGGNTIYF. CDR3 in DNA: TGTGCCAGCAGTTTTCTGCAGGGGGCCCAAGGTGGAAACACCATATATTTT.

The chain couples TRBV11-2 to TRBJ1-2; D is uncertain. Germline assignment: CDR1 SGHAT and CDR2 FQNNGV. V was clipped by 5 bases and J by 5 bases, with 15 bases between them. This CDR3 is 14 amino acids long. CDR3 sequence reads: CASSPRARLYGYTF. The CDR3 nucleotides read TGTGCCAGCAGCCCCCGGGCTCGACTATATGGCTACACCTTC.

Only one count was recorded for this clone. The chain recombines TRBV30 with TRBJ2-6; tentatively, D is TRBD2 (5 bases). Germline V gene sequence: CDR1 GTSNPN, CDR2 SVGIG (reference sequence). The CDR3 runs to 16 residues. Trimming stripped 0 bases from V and 0 bases from J, with 9 bases between. The CDR3 coding sequence is TGTGCCTGGAGTGTTTTCGGGAACTCTGGGGCCAACGTCCTGACTTTC. Protein product: CAWSVFGNSGANVLTF.

The rearrangement joins TRBV10-1 to TRBJ2-7; tentative D call: TRBD2 (6 bases). The germline V gene encodes CDR1 WNHNN and CDR2 SYGVQD (reference sequence). The CDR3 is 13 amino acids. V lost 6 bases and J lost 5, with 14 bases in between. The CDR3 region is CASRRGSGDEQYV. The CDR3 DNA reads as TGCGCCAGCAGACGGGGGAGTGGCGACGAGCAGTACGTC.

This chain joins TRBV6-2 or TRBV6-3 and TRBJ1-1; 10 nucleotides match TRBD1. The V segment lost 2 bases and the J segment 3 bases; nucleotides outside the gene matches: 12. The CDR3 length is 18 residues. In germline, CDR1 is MNHEY, CDR2 SVGEGT. CDR3 coding DNA: TGTGCCAGCAGTTACCCCGACAGGGGGCGCGCGGTGGACACTGAAGCTTTCTTT. Protein product: CASSYPDRGRAVDTEAFF.

This clone was detected a few times. The gene calls are TRBV27 and TRBJ2-1, with a possible D match to TRBD2 (7 bases). The CDR3 runs 14 residues. Trimming pared 6 bases from V and 7 bases from J, leaving 16 bases between. Looked up from germline, CDR1 is MNHEY and CDR2 is SMNVEV (reference sequence). This CDR3 is CASRRGEGGNEQFF. CDR3 bases: TGTGCCAGCAGGAGGGGGGAGGGCGGGAATGAGCAGTTCTTC.

This chain uses TRBV4-1 with TRBJ1-6; no firm D call. V gave up 0 bases and J gave up 7 bases, with 10 bases separating them. Germline CDR1 reads MGHRA; CDR2 reads YSYEKL. This CDR3 spans 15 amino acids. Written as DNA, the CDR3 is TGCGCCAGCAGCCAAGATGGTCAGTCCAATTCACCCCTCCACTTT. Amino acids: CASSQDGQSNSPLHF.

The rearrangement links TRBV7-9 to TRBJ2-1, with D tentatively TRBD1 (5 bases). Germline lookup yields CDR1 SEHNR and CDR2 FQNEAQ (reference sequence). CDR3 length: 13 amino acids. V was cut by 2 bases and J by 8 bases, with 10 bases left in between. The CDR3 sequence is CASSLRGLDEQFF. CDR3 nucleotides: TGTGCCAGCAGCTTAAGGGGTTTGGATGAGCAGTTCTTC.

This clone has a handful of counts. The same CDR3 can be traced to other DNA sequences in this sample. This rearrangement joins TRBV6-2 or TRBV6-3 to TRBJ2-3, with D possibly being TRBD2 (7 bases). V was pared by 2 bases and J by 4 bases, with 10 bases between. Germline CDR1 is MNHEY and CDR2 is SVGEGT. The CDR3 covers 14 residues. The CDR3 spells CASSYGGGADTQYF. CDR3 DNA sequence: TGTGCCAGCAGTTACGGGGGGGGCGCAGATACGCAGTATTTT.

The rearrangement links TRBV3-1 (or the pseudogene TRBV3-2) to TRBJ1-5; no firm D call. This CDR3 comprises 12 residues. The V end lost 4 bases, the J end lost 4 bases, and 5 bases lay between the germline ends. Germline V gene data show CDR1 as LGHDT and CDR2 as YNNKEL (reference sequence). CDR3 nucleotide sequence: TGTGCCAGCAGCCCCCAGAATCAGCCCCAGCATTTT. This translates into CASSPQNQPQHF.

The rearrangement uses TRBV7-9 and TRBJ2-7; D is ambiguous. The CDR3 spans 13 residues. V gave up 2 bases and J gave up 6 bases, with 11 bases separating them. Germline values: CDR1 SEHNR, CDR2 FQNEAQ (reference sequence). CDR3 sequence reads: CASSLLVAAEQYF. The CDR3 DNA follows: TGTGCCAGCAGCTTATTGGTGGCCGCCGAGCAGTACTTC.

The chain combines TRBV23-1 with TRBJ2-7; tentative D call: TRBD1 (6 bases). Being an ORF, TRBV23-1 has a function that is uncertain. The CDR3 has 14 residues. Trimming left V 4 bases short and J 3 bases short, with 13 bases between. In DNA, the CDR3 is TGCGCCAGCAGTCCTCCGGGACACCACTACGAGCAGTACTTC. Protein product: CASSPPGHHYEQYF.

The gene calls are TRBV5-4 and TRBJ2-1; 7 bases fit TRBD2. Germline V gene lookup returns CDR1 SGHNT and CDR2 YYREEE (reference sequence). The junction had 6 bases not matched to a gene; V was cut back by 0 bases and J by 6 bases. The CDR3 totals 15 residues. The CDR3 DNA follows: TGTGCCAGCAGCTTGGCTGGGGCGGGAGTCAATGAGCAGTTCTTC. Protein sequence: CASSLAGAGVNEQFF.

The chain combines TRBV12-3 or TRBV12-4 with TRBJ1-2, with 7 bases matching TRBD1. The J segment lost 8 bases and the V segment lost 6 bases, leaving 9 bases of the junction unmatched. The CDR3 sequence is 13 residues long. CDR3 region: CASSPGTVIGYTF. The DNA for the CDR3 is TGTGCCAGCAGCCCCGGGACAGTAATCGGCTACACCTTC.

This sequence joins TRBV5-5 and TRBJ1-2; a possible D gene is TRBD1 (5 bases). With 4 bases removed from V and 4 bases from J, the gap between germline ends came to 17 bases. The CDR3 loop spans 15 amino acids. CDR1 and CDR2 from the germline V gene are SGHKS and YYEKEE (reference sequence). Here the CDR3 reads CASSPEGRGPYGYTF. As DNA, the CDR3 is TGTGCCAGCAGCCCCGAGGGGAGGGGACCCTATGGCTACACCTTC.

The rearrangement links TRBV7-8 to TRBJ2-7, with unresolved D. The germline V and J ends were trimmed by 5 bases and 3 bases, with 17 bases remaining between them. This CDR3 spans 15 amino acids. Germline V gene lookup returns CDR1 SGHVS and CDR2 FQNEAQ. CDR3 loop: CASSGSRFGNYEQYF. The CDR3 bases are TGTGCCAGCAGCGGCTCGAGGTTTGGCAACTACGAGCAGTACTTC. Looking up the rest from reference TRBV7-8 and TRBJ2-7 gives the full variable domain: GAGVSQSPRYKVAKRGQDVALRCDPISGHVSLFWYQQALGQGPEFLTYFQNEAQLDKSGLPSDRFFAERPEGSVSTLKIQRTQQEDSAVYLCASSGSRFGNYEQYFGPGTRLTVT.

The chain joins TRBV9 to TRBJ2-1, with D possibly TRBD2 on 6 matching bases. The ends were cut back, 4 bases at V and 1 base at J, with 18 bases in the middle. The length of the CDR3 is 17 residues. Per germline, CDR1 SGDLS and CDR2 YYNGEE. CDR3 nucleotides: TGTGCCAGCAGCTCCCTAGGCGGGAAGGGGTCCTACAATGAGCAGTTCTTC. This codes for CASSSLGGKGSYNEQFF.

The genes are TRBV11-2 and TRBJ1-2; tentative D call: TRBD1 (5 bases). The V end was cut by 1 base, the J end by 10 bases, with 16 bases between. The CDR3 is 14 amino acids. Per the germline V gene, CDR1 is SGHAT and CDR2 is FQNNGV. CDR3 bases: TGTGCCAGCAGCTTAGGGCCCGGCAGGGCGGACTACACCTTC. This translates into CASSLGPGRADYTF. Full variable domain (outside the CDR3, taken from reference TRBV11-2 and TRBJ1-2): EAGVAQSPRYKIIEKRQSVAFWCNPISGHATLYWYQQILGQGPKLLIQFQNNGVVDDSQLPKDRFSAERLKGVDSTLKIQPAKLEDSAVYLCASSLGPGRADYTFGSGTRLTVV.

V and J are TRBV19 and TRBJ1-1, with D tentatively TRBD1 (5 bases). Looked up from germline, CDR1 is LNHDA and CDR2 is SQIVND (reference sequence). V was shortened by 10 bases and J by 1 base, with 13 bases between the two germline ends. The CDR3 length is 13 residues. CDR3 sequence (DNA): TGTGCCACCGGGGGGAAATCGAACACTGAAGCTTTCTTT. Encoded protein: CATGGKSNTEAFF.

This rearrangement joins TRBV9 to TRBJ2-1; a possible D gene is TRBD2 (6 bases). V gave up 0 bases and J gave up 3 bases, with 10 bases separating them. The CDR3 is made up of 15 amino acids. Per germline, CDR1 SGDLS and CDR2 YYNGEE. The CDR3 region has the DNA TGTGCCAGCAGCGTAGGATTTAGCGGCTACAATGAGCAGTTCTTC. The encoded protein is CASSVGFSGYNEQFF.

The chain carries TRBV19 and TRBJ1-2, with D possibly matching TRBD1 (5 bases). The CDR3 consists of 13 residues. Germline V lookup: CDR1 LNHDA, CDR2 SQIVND (reference sequence). V lost 3 bases and J lost 4, with 9 bases in between. CDR3 in DNA: TGTGCCAGTAGTATCGGGGGTCGCTATGGCTACACCTTC. Amino acids: CASSIGGRYGYTF. The complete variable domain, with remaining parts taken from reference TRBV19 and TRBJ1-2, reads DGGITQSPKYLFRKEGQNVTLSCEQNLNHDAMYWYRQDPGQGLRLIYYSQIVNDFQKGDIAEGYSVSREKKESFPLTVTSAQKNPTAFYLCASSIGGRYGYTFGSGTRLTVV.

The J gene is TRBJ2-7, the V gene TRBV19; TRBD1 matches at 11 bases. There are 14 residues in the CDR3. Unmatched junction bases numbered 5, after V lost 10 bases and J lost 0 bases. Germline V gene data show CDR1 as LNHDA and CDR2 as SQIVND (reference sequence). The CDR3 DNA follows: TGTGCCAACCCCGGGACAGGGGGCTCCTACGAGCAGTACTTC. This encodes CANPGTGGSYEQYF.

CDR3 in amino acids: CASSPRAGTNEKLFF. The DNA for the CDR3 is TGTGCCAGCAGCCCCCGTGCAGGGACTAATGAAAAACTGTTTTTT. J is TRBJ1-4 and V is TRBV11-3; the D gene is possibly TRBD1 (5 bases). This CDR3 has 15 amino acids. Trimming pared 5 bases from V and 2 bases from J, leaving 12 bases between. Germline CDR1 and CDR2: SGHNT and YENEEA.